Below are 21 T cell receptor beta chains sequenced from a single sample in a study of T cell responses to AZD1222 COVID-19 vaccine listed by TCRdb under 2021. The time point label, as the study defines it: baseline before first vaccination. To prepare the library, the immunoSEQ multiplex PCR assay was applied. TCRdb re-hosts the immuneACCESS table, in-frame sequences only. Its copies lack some clones; in the studies checked, an unresolved V gene accounts for under half of them, and the cause for the rest is not known. Present in this sample are tens of thousands of clones, 83% of which were seen just once. The ten largest clones capture approximately 52% of the sample. Sequences were derived from peripheral blood, sampled on day 0 of AZD1222 vaccination. The origin of the receptors is an adult in good health.

This clone was recorded only once. This chain connects TRBV2 to TRBJ1-1, with 9 bases lining up with TRBD1. CDR1 is SNHLY, CDR2 FYNNEI, per germline. The CDR3 extends over 14 amino acids. The V gene end was trimmed by 5 bases and the J gene end by 4 bases; junction bases not matched to a gene: 5. The CDR3 DNA sequence: TGTGCCAGCAGTCAGACAGGGGGTTCCACTGAAGCTTTCTTT. Translating it yields CASSQTGGSTEAFF.

The rearrangement uses TRBV3-1 (or the pseudogene TRBV3-2) and TRBJ2-7; 8 nucleotides line up with TRBD2. The CDR3 runs 17 residues. Germline V CDR1 and CDR2: LGHDT, YNNKEL (reference sequence). V shed 6 bases and J 4 bases; nucleotides not matched to a gene: 17. The CDR3 DNA reads TGTGCCAGCAGGCCTGCTGATATGAGCGGGAGAGGGTACGAGCAGTACTTC. It yields the protein CASRPADMSGRGYEQYF.

V gene TRBV6-2 or TRBV6-3 combines with J gene TRBJ2-7; TRBD1 is a possible D gene (5 bases). Trimming shortened V by 4 bases and J by 3 bases, and 10 bases separated the two germline ends. CDR1 and CDR2 from the germline V gene are MNHEY and SVGEGT. The CDR3 runs to 13 residues. For the CDR3, the DNA is TGTGCCAGCAGTTCCAGGGTTAACTACGAGCAGTACTTC. Protein product: CASSSRVNYEQYF.

The gene calls are TRBV18 and TRBJ2-2; 8 nucleotides align to TRBD1. There are 15 residues in the CDR3. Germline lookup yields CDR1 KGHSH and CDR2 LQKENI. Unmatched junction bases numbered 9, after V lost 6 bases and J lost 6 bases. The chain's CDR3 is CASSPGTGPAGELFF. CDR3 nucleotide sequence: TGTGCCAGCTCCCCCGGGACAGGCCCCGCCGGGGAGCTGTTTTTT. Combining the CDR3 with reference TRBV18 and TRBJ2-2 gives the whole variable domain NAGVMQNPRHLVRRRGQEARLRCSPMKGHSHVYWYRQLPEEGLKFMVYLQKENIIDESGMPKERFSAEFPKEGPSILRIQQVVRGDSAAYFCASSPGTGPAGELFFGEGSRLTVL.

This clone was counted a single time. The CDR3 is CAAKGVAGPYNEQFF. DNA of the CDR3: TGTGCCGCCAAGGGGGTAGCGGGGCCCTACAATGAGCAGTTCTTC. This chain links TRBV10-3 with TRBJ2-1; 8 positions match TRBD2. CDR1 ENHRY and CDR2 SYGVKD come from the germline V gene. The J segment lost 2 bases and the V segment lost 11 bases, leaving 11 bases of the junction unmatched. The CDR3 sequence is 15 residues long.

The chain uses TRBV7-6 and TRBJ2-3; 11 bases map to TRBD2. J lost 3 bases, V lost 6 bases, and 5 bases had no gene match. The CDR3 covers 15 residues. Per the germline V gene, CDR1 is SGHVS and CDR2 is FNYEAQ. CDR3 amino acids: CASSTLAGDTDTQYF. CDR3 sequence (DNA): TGTGCCAGCAGTACACTAGCGGGAGATACAGATACGCAGTATTTT.

Only one count was recorded for this clone. The chain couples TRBV9 to TRBJ2-2, with TRBD1 matching over 7 bases. CDR3 size: 17 residues. V lost 3 bases and J lost 1; bases outside the gene matches: 9. Per germline, CDR1 SGDLS and CDR2 YYNGEE. CDR3: CASSEPTGTENTGELFF. CDR3 nucleotides: TGTGCCAGCAGCGAGCCAACCGGGACAGAGAACACCGGGGAGCTGTTTTTT.

J is TRBJ1-1 and V is TRBV5-6; 8 bases are shared with TRBD1. This CDR3 is 18 amino acids long. Germline CDR1 is SGHDT and CDR2 is YYEEEE. Trimming took 0 bases from V and 1 from J; bases not matched to a gene: 11. The CDR3 sequence is CASSLVRGTGDWNTEAFF. The CDR3 DNA follows: TGTGCCAGCAGCTTGGTAAGGGGGACAGGTGACTGGAACACTGAAGCTTTCTTT.

This chain links TRBV18 with TRBJ1-3; D is perhaps TRBD1 (5 bases). This CDR3 contains 15 residues. Germline CDR1 is KGHSH and CDR2 is LQKENI. Trimming removed 3 bases from V and 0 bases from J, with 9 bases in between. CDR3 sequence reads: CASSPGQSSGNTIYF. The CDR3 bases are TGTGCCAGCTCACCCGGACAAAGCTCTGGAAACACCATATATTTT.

The chain has TRBV19 and TRBJ2-2, with D perhaps matching TRBD1 or TRBD2 (6 bases each). CDR1 and CDR2 (germline): LNHDA, SQIVND (reference sequence). V lost 4 bases and J 3 bases, leaving 15 bases between the germline ends. This CDR3 has 16 residues. Here the CDR3 DNA reads TGTGCCAGTAGTACTTCTGCGGGACAATACACCGGGGAGCTGTTTTTT. This gives the protein CASSTSAGQYTGELFF.

This chain uses TRBV7-3 with TRBJ2-5; tentatively, D is TRBD1 (7 bases). V was trimmed by 5 bases and J by 4 bases, leaving 17 bases between them. The V gene's germline CDR1 is SGHTA and CDR2 FQGTGA. CDR3 length: 15 residues. CDR3 sequence (DNA): TGTGCCAGCAGCCCAGGAGGGGGCGCGGCAGAGACCCAGTACTTC. Protein sequence: CASSPGGGAAETQYF.

The V and J genes are TRBV27 and TRBJ1-1; the D gene is possibly TRBD1 (5 bases). The CDR3 covers 12 residues. V was trimmed by 5 bases and J by 5 bases, leaving 9 bases between them. Germline V gene sequence: CDR1 MNHEY, CDR2 SMNVEV (reference sequence). CDR3 protein: CASSPPGTEAFF. In nucleotides, the CDR3 is TGTGCCAGCAGTCCCCCAGGGACTGAAGCTTTCTTT.

The chain employs TRBV9 and TRBJ1-2; no firm D call. V was clipped by 4 bases and J by 2 bases, with 15 bases between them. CDR3 length: 15 residues. The germline gives CDR1 SGDLS, CDR2 YYNGEE. The CDR3 region is CASSPRSRANYGYTF. The CDR3 DNA sequence: TGTGCCAGCAGCCCTAGGAGCCGGGCCAACTATGGCTACACCTTC.

The chain combines TRBV2 with TRBJ1-2; no reliable D call. The V gene's germline CDR1 is SNHLY and CDR2 FYNNEI. The CDR3 loop spans 12 amino acids. Trimming removed 6 bases at V and 4 bases at J, with 9 bases between. CDR3 protein: CASRAGPYGYTF. CDR3 sequence (DNA): TGTGCCAGCAGGGCAGGACCCTATGGCTACACCTTC.

This clone was seen at least ten times. The chain couples TRBV7-6 to TRBJ1-5, with D perhaps matching TRBD1 (6 bases). The CDR3 consists of 13 residues. The V gene lost 1 base and the J gene lost 5 bases, with 6 bases spanning the gap. Per germline, CDR1 SGHVS and CDR2 FNYEAQ. For the CDR3, the DNA is TGTGCCAGCAGCTTAGGGGGGCATCAGCCCCAGCATTTT. This translates into CASSLGGHQPQHF.

This clone was detected only a few times. The chain has TRBV30 and TRBJ2-6, with D possibly TRBD2 on 6 matching bases. CDR1 is GTSNPN and CDR2 is SVGIG in the germline V gene (reference sequence). V shed 0 bases and J shed 0 bases, with 21 bases lying between them. The CDR3 loop spans 20 amino acids. The CDR3 DNA is TGTGCCTGGAGTGTACTGTTTCGGGGACGGGGACTCTCTGGGGCCAACGTCCTGACTTTC. Translation gives CAWSVLFRGRGLSGANVLTF. Supplemented by reference TRBV30 and TRBJ2-6, the full variable domain reads SQTIHQWPATLVQPVGSPLSLECTVEGTSNPNLYWYRQAAGRGLQLLFYSVGIGQISSEVPQNLSASRPQDRQFILSSKKLLLSDSGFYLCAWSVLFRGRGLSGANVLTFGAGSRLTVL.

The chain has TRBV30 and TRBJ2-1; 11 bases map to TRBD2. This CDR3 region has 15 residues. From germline, CDR1 is GTSNPN and CDR2 SVGIG (reference sequence). Trimming cost V 0 bases and J 7 bases; bases outside gene matches: 5. The CDR3 region has the DNA TGTGCCTGGAGTGTAACTAGCGGGGGATGGAATGAGCAGTTCTTC. Translated: CAWSVTSGGWNEQFF.

This chain joins TRBV3-1 (or the pseudogene TRBV3-2) and TRBJ1-3; D unresolved. V was trimmed by 0 bases and J by 0 bases, leaving 9 bases between them. The CDR3 covers 16 residues. CDR1 and CDR2 from the germline V gene are LGHDT and YNNKEL (reference sequence). The CDR3 DNA follows: TGTGCCAGCAGCCAAGATCACCTGTTCTCTGGAAACACCATATATTTT. This encodes CASSQDHLFSGNTIYF.

V gene TRBV24-1 combines with J gene TRBJ1-2; D not certain. The germline CDR1 and CDR2 sequences are KGHDR and SFDVKD. This CDR3 is built from 13 residues. The ends were cut back, 6 bases at V and 7 bases at J, with 14 bases in the middle. For the CDR3, the DNA is TGTGCCACCAGTCGAAGGCCGGGCGTTGGCTACACCTTC. It is translated as CATSRRPGVGYTF.

This rearrangement joins TRBV5-4 to TRBJ2-6; D uncertain. V was trimmed by 2 bases and J by 0 bases, leaving 0 bases between them. CDR1 and CDR2 (germline): SGHNT, YYREEE (reference sequence). The CDR3 extends over 13 amino acids. The CDR3 bases are TGTGCCAGCAGCTTCTCTGGGGCCAACGTCCTGACTTTC. Protein product: CASSFSGANVLTF.

The chain joins TRBV30 to TRBJ2-3; weak D call: TRBD2 (5 bases). V was trimmed by 1 base and J by 6 bases, leaving 11 bases between them. CDR1 and CDR2 from the germline V gene are GTSNPN and SVGIG (reference sequence). The CDR3 consists of 13 residues. For the CDR3, the DNA is TGTGCCTGGAGTGGGCGGGCGGCCGATACGCAGTATTTT. Translating gives CAWSGRAADTQYF.